This T cell receptor beta chain was identified in a study of shared clonotypes between healthy human individuals. Whole-study findings and limits: Across a few donors, naive CD4 shared roughly 5.1%, naive CD8 about 3.2%, memory CD4 2% to 2.5%, memory CD8 0.4%.

As regards this clone: Its antigen is still unknown.

The CDR3 is 15 residues long. V shed 4 bases and J shed 6 bases, with 16 bases lying between them. Germline V gene sequence: CDR1 MNHNY, CDR2 SVGAGI (reference sequence). Researchers divided each subset's genomic DNA evenly across several immunoSEQ plates. Assay used: immunoSEQ multiplex PCR; TCRdb lists only in-frame clones, some missing. The sample includes some 1.5 million clones, nearly 99% of them seen just once. The genes are TRBV6-6 and TRBJ2-1, with D perhaps TRBD1 (5 bases). The receptor comes from a man under 40 in good health. The sequenced sample was naive CD4+ T cells sorted from blood. The subset denotes: CD45RA+ positively selected. CDR3 DNA sequence: TGTGCCAGCAGTTGGGCCTTTGGCAGGGCCAATGAGCAGTTCTTC. Amino acids: CASSWAFGRANEQFF.